This passage covers 11 T cell receptor beta chains from one sample sequenced in a study of T cell changes during pregnancy in multiple sclerosis. Using immunoSEQ multiplex PCR, the repertoire was profiled, and TCRdb retains in-frame clones only, with some absent. The sample shows around 88,000 clones, 92% of them seen only once. Specimen: peripheral blood, collected in the first trimester of pregnancy. The source is a female donor with multiple sclerosis, enrolled in a pregnancy study.

The rearrangement uses TRBV2 and TRBJ2-5; 7 bases map to TRBD1. The germline CDR1 and CDR2 sequences are SNHLY and FYNNEI. J lost 4 bases, V lost 2 bases, and 1 base had no gene match. The CDR3 totals 13 residues. CDR3 in DNA: TGTGCCAGCAGTGAATCAGGGGGAGAGACCCAGTACTTC. Protein: CASSESGGETQYF. The full variable domain, in which reference TRBV2 and TRBJ2-5 provide the parts outside the CDR3, is EPEVTQTPSHQVTQMGQEVILRCVPISNHLYFYWYRQILGQKVEFLVSFYNNEISEKSEIFDDQFSVERPDGSNFTLKIRSTKLEDSAMYFCASSESGGETQYFGPGTRLLVL.

CDR3 region: CASSKTLATEQFF. The CDR3 DNA follows: TGTGCCAGCAGCAAGACGTTAGCAACTGAGCAGTTCTTC. The V call is TRBV2, the J call TRBJ2-1; unclear D gene. Trimming cost V 6 bases and J 9 bases, with 15 bases left between them. CDR1 and CDR2 from the germline V gene are SNHLY and FYNNEI. CDR3 length: 13 amino acids.

CDR3 in amino acids: CASSLSSGFTDTQYF. CDR3 nucleotides: TGCGCCAGCAGCTTATCTAGCGGGTTCACAGATACGCAGTATTTT. The V and J genes are TRBV5-1 and TRBJ2-3, with 8 positions matching TRBD2. The CDR3 is 15 amino acids. The J segment lost 2 bases and the V segment lost 2 bases, leaving 4 bases of the junction unmatched. CDR1 and CDR2 (germline): SGHRS, YFSETQ. Full variable domain (missing parts from reference TRBV5-1 and TRBJ2-3): KAGVTQTPRYLIKTRGQQVTLSCSPISGHRSVSWYQQTPGQGLQFLFEYFSETQRNKGNFPGRFSGRQFSNSRSEMNVSTLELGDSALYLCASSLSSGFTDTQYFGPGTRLTVL.

The chain employs TRBV19 and TRBJ2-5; 10 bases fit TRBD2. The CDR3 is 14 residues long. Germline V gives CDR1 LNHDA, CDR2 SQIVND (reference sequence). V trimming: 6 bases; J trimming: 4 bases; junction bases outside the gene matches: 5. CDR3 in DNA: TGTGCCAGTAGGGCAGCGGGAGGGAGAGAGACCCAGTACTTC. It is translated as CASRAAGGRETQYF.

The chain uses TRBV18 and TRBJ2-7; unclear D gene. V was cut by 4 bases and J by 3 bases, with 10 bases left in between. In germline, CDR1 is KGHSH, CDR2 LQKENI. The CDR3 is 13 amino acids. This chain's CDR3 is CASSQVFGYEQYF. Here the CDR3 DNA reads TGTGCCAGCTCACAAGTTTTCGGCTACGAGCAGTACTTC.

V is TRBV6-7 and J is TRBJ1-1, with 8 bases fitting TRBD1. TRBV6-7 is recorded as an ORF, its role being uncertain. Unmatched junction bases numbered 14, after V lost 2 bases and J lost 0 bases. The CDR3 extends over 19 amino acids. The CDR3 DNA sequence: TGTGCCAGCAGTTACCCCTCAATCCCAACGACAGGGGTGAACACTGAAGCTTTCTTT. This translates into CASSYPSIPTTGVNTEAFF.

The V and J genes are TRBV5-1 and TRBJ1-1; possibly TRBD1 for D (5 bases). The CDR3 extends over 15 amino acids. Germline assignment: CDR1 SGHRS and CDR2 YFSETQ. The ends were cut back, 0 bases at V and 1 base at J, with 10 bases in the middle. The CDR3 DNA is TGCGCCAGCAGCTTGGAAACAGGACGGAACACTGAAGCTTTCTTT. This encodes CASSLETGRNTEAFF.

The rearrangement links TRBV27 to TRBJ1-2, with TRBD1 identical over 7 bases. The germline V gene encodes CDR1 MNHEY and CDR2 SMNVEV (reference sequence). With V trimmed by 3 bases and J by 7 bases, 8 bases remained unmatched. The CDR3 totals 14 residues. The CDR3 sequence is CASSFYHRGLGYTF. CDR3 coding DNA: TGTGCCAGCAGTTTTTACCACAGGGGCCTTGGCTACACCTTC.

The chain carries TRBV5-1 and TRBJ2-1; TRBD2 matches at 9 bases. The J segment lost 6 bases and the V segment lost 5 bases, leaving 9 bases of the junction unmatched. This CDR3 is built from 15 residues. Germline CDR1 is SGHRS and CDR2 is YFSETQ. The CDR3 sequence is CASSLSGRVSNEQFF. CDR3 coding DNA: TGCGCCAGCAGTCTTAGCGGGAGAGTGAGCAATGAGCAGTTCTTC.

This chain links TRBV19 with TRBJ1-5; 9 nucleotides match TRBD1. Germline V gene lookup returns CDR1 LNHDA and CDR2 SQIVND (reference sequence). V was pared by 7 bases and J by 2 bases, with 18 bases of the junction left unmatched. The CDR3 totals 19 residues. Here the CDR3 DNA reads TGTGCCAGTACCCCCGGACAGGGGTTCAGGGGGAACGGCAATCAGCCCCAGCATTTT. Its translation is CASTPGQGFRGNGNQPQHF.

The chain carries TRBV29-1 and TRBJ2-7; unclear D gene. The CDR3 runs to 14 residues. V was pared by 0 bases and J by 0 bases, with 9 bases between. The germline CDR1 and CDR2 sequences are SQVTM and ANQGSEA. CDR3 loop: CSVEDPGSSYEQYF. The CDR3 coding sequence is TGCAGCGTTGAAGATCCCGGTAGCTCCTACGAGCAGTACTTC.